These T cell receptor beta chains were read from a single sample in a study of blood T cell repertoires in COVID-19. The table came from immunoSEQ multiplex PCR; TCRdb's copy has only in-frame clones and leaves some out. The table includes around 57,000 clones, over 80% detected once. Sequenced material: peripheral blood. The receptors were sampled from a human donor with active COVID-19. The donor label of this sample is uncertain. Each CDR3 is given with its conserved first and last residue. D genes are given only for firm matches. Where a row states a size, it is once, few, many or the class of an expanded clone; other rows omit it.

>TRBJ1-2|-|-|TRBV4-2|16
TGTGCCAGCAGCCAAGTCTCCGCAGGGAATAACTATGGCTACACCTTC
CASSQVSAGNNYGYTF
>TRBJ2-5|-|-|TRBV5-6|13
TGTGCCAGCAGCTTGACAGTCGAGGAGACCCAGTACTTC
CASSLTVEETQYF
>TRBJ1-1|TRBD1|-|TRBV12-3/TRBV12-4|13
TGTGCCAGCACTCCTTGGGGACAGGGTGAAGCTTTCTTT
CASTPWGQGEAFF
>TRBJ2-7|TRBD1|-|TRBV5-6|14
TGTGCCAGCAGCCCGCGACAGGGGGCGGACGAGCAGTACTTC
CASSPRQGADEQYF
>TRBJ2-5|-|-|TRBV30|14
TGTGCCTGGAGTGTACTGGGTCGGGGGGAGACCCAGTACTTC
CAWSVLGRGETQYF
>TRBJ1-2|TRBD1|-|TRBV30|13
TGTGCCTGGAGAGGACAGGGGATGAGAGGCTACACCTTC
CAWRGQGMRGYTF
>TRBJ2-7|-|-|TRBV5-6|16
TGTGCCAGCAGCTTGGGGACAGGAGGGAGTGGTAACGAGCAGTACTTC
CASSLGTGGSGNEQYF
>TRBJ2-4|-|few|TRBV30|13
TGTGCCTGGAGCGGGTTAGCCAAAAACATTCAGTACTTC
CAWSGLAKNIQYF
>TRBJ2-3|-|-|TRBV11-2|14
TGTGCCAGCAGCTTAAGCGGCAGCACAGATACGCAGTATTTT
CASSLSGSTDTQYF
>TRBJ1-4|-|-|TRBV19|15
TGTGCCAGTACCCCTTCCACAGGGACTAATGAAAAACTGTTTTTT
CASTPSTGTNEKLFF
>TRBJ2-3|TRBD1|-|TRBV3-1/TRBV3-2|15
TGTGCCAGCAGCCCTGGACAGGGCGTAGGAGATACGCAGTATTTT
CASSPGQGVGDTQYF
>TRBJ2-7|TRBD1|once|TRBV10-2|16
TGCGCCAGCAGTGACAACCGGGACAGCGTCCCCTACGAGCAGTACTTC
CASSDNRDSVPYEQYF
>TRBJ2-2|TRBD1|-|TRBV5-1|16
TGCGCCAGCAGCTTGCTTGGGACAGGGAACACCGGGGAGCTGTTTTTT
CASSLLGTGNTGELFF
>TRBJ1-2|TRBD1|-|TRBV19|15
TGTGCCAGTAGTCAACCCACGACAGGGAACTATGGCTACACCTTC
CASSQPTTGNYGYTF
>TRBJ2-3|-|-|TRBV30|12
TGTGCCTGGAGGGCTAGCGCAGATACGCAGTATTTT
CAWRASADTQYF
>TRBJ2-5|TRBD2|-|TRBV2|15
TGTGCCAGCAGTGAAGCAGCGGGAGGGGTGGAGACCCAGTACTTC
CASSEAAGGVETQYF
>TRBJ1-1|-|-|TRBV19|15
TGTGCCAGTAGTCTCCTACAGGGAGGGAGTACTGAAGCTTTCTTT
CASSLLQGGSTEAFF
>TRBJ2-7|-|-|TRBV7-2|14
TGTGCCAGCAGCGACAGGGACTCCCCCTACGAGCAGTACTTC
CASSDRDSPYEQYF
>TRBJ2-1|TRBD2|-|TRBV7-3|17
TGTGCCAGCAGCTTAGGCCCCCTACTAGCGGGAACGTCGGAGCAGTTCTTC
CASSLGPLLAGTSEQFF
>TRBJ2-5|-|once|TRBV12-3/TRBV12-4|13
TGTGCCAGCTCAGGGCAGGGCCGGGAGACCCAGTACTTC
CASSGQGRETQYF
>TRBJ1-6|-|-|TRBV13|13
TGTGCCAGCTCATCCTCGGGATATTCACCCCTCCACTTT
CASSSSGYSPLHF
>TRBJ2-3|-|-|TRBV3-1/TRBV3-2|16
TGTGCCAGCAGCCGCACTAGCCCCTCGAACACAGATACGCAGTATTTT
CASSRTSPSNTDTQYF